These T cell receptor beta chains were read from a single sample in a study of blood T cell repertoires in COVID-19. Sequencing was performed with immunoSEQ multiplex PCR; in TCRdb, only in-frame clones are kept and a portion is missing. The table shows 350,000 to 400,000 clones, with around 88% occurring only once. The sequenced sample was peripheral blood. The receptors shown here come from a woman aged 55-69 years with COVID-19, enrolled during active disease. The CDR3 runs from the conserved cysteine through the conserved F or W. The D gene is left open where the match is weak. Some rows mark clone size as missing; the rest say once, few, many or name a class of expanded clone.

size	V	D	J	DNA	CDR3
-	TRBV27	-	TRBJ2-1	TGTGCCAGCAGTTTTCGGTACAATGAGCAGTTCTTC	CASSFRYNEQFF
-	TRBV7-6	TRBD1	TRBJ1-1	TGTGCCAGCAGCCTCCGGGACAGGGTATGGAGCACTGAAGCTTTCTTT	CASSLRDRVWSTEAFF
once	TRBV10-3	-	TRBJ1-2	TGTGCCATCAGTGAGTCCATCAAAGGGGGTAGGGGCGTACAGTATGGCTACACCTTC	CAISESIKGGRGVQYGYTF
-	TRBV9	TRBD1	TRBJ1-4	TGTGCCAGCAGCGGCGGGACAGGGGATGAAAAACTGTTTTTT	CASSGGTGDEKLFF
-	TRBV11-3	TRBD1	TRBJ2-5	TGTGCCAGCAGCCGAGGGACAGAAGAGACCCAGTACTTC	CASSRGTEETQYF
-	TRBV6-4	-	TRBJ1-2	TGTGCCAGCAGTGTGTCGACAGGATCGGGCAGTATAGGTGGCTACACCTTC	CASSVSTGSGSIGGYTF
-	TRBV10-3	TRBD2	TRBJ2-7	TGTGCCATCAGTGAGTCGGTGAGGGGTCGGGGAGGGGAGCAGTACTTC	CAISESVRGRGGEQYF
-	TRBV7-9	TRBD1	TRBJ2-2	TGTGCCAGCAGCTTAAGACAGGGGAACACCGGGGAGCTGTTTTTT	CASSLRQGNTGELFF
-	TRBV29-1	TRBD1	TRBJ2-7	TGCAGCGTTGAAAGGGACAGGGGCTACGAGCAGTACTTC	CSVERDRGYEQYF
-	TRBV7-6	-	TRBJ1-1	TGTGCCAGCAGCTTAGACCAGGGTTCAGAAGCTTTCTTT	CASSLDQGSEAFF
-	TRBV15	TRBD1	TRBJ1-4	TGTGCCACCAGCTCCCGAGGACCAGGGGGTTCAGCTAATGAAAAACTGTTTTTT	CATSSRGPGGSANEKLFF
-	TRBV7-9	-	TRBJ1-1	TGTGCCAGCAGCTTATCCGGACGTGGGAGGGCCACTGAAGCTTTCTTT	CASSLSGRGRATEAFF
-	TRBV30	-	TRBJ2-1	TGTGCCCTAGGTAGGAGCTCCTACAATGAGCAGTTCTTC	CALGRSSYNEQFF
-	TRBV18	TRBD1	TRBJ1-2	TGTGCCAGCTCACCCGTACAGGGGGCGGGCGGCTACACCTTC	CASSPVQGAGGYTF
-	TRBV14	-	TRBJ2-3	TGTGCCAGCAGCTTGGCAAGGGGTATAGATACGCAGTATTTT	CASSLARGIDTQYF
-	TRBV6-5	TRBD1	TRBJ2-1	TGTGCCAGCAGTTACTCACCCCGGGGGACAGGCAATGAGCAGTTCTTC	CASSYSPRGTGNEQFF
-	TRBV4-1	-	TRBJ2-4	TGCGCCAGCAGCCAAGCAGGACAGTTCAAAAACATTCAGTACTTC	CASSQAGQFKNIQYF
-	TRBV27	-	TRBJ2-3	TGTGCCAGCAGTTTATCGCCCGGACTTGCTAGCACAGATACGCAGTATTTT	CASSLSPGLASTDTQYF
-	TRBV7-2	-	TRBJ1-3	TGTGCCAGCAGCTGGACTCTCTCTGGAAACACCATATATTTT	CASSWTLSGNTIYF
-	TRBV2	-	TRBJ2-3	TGTGCCAGCAGTGAAGCAGGGGACACAGATACGCAGTATTTT	CASSEAGDTDTQYF
-	TRBV30	TRBD1	TRBJ2-2	TGTGCCTGGGACAGGGGCCCACGTCCCGGGGAGCTGTTTTTT	CAWDRGPRPGELFF
few	TRBV30	-	TRBJ1-2	TGTGCCTGGAGTGTATGGCAGTATGGCTACACCTTC	CAWSVWQYGYTF
-	TRBV6-6	TRBD1	TRBJ2-7	TGTGCCAGCAGTTGGTCGGACAGGAACTACGAGCAGTACTTC	CASSWSDRNYEQYF
-	TRBV27	-	TRBJ2-3	TGTGCCAGCGCGGGCACCCCGGCAGATACGCAGTATTTT	CASAGTPADTQYF
-	TRBV2	-	TRBJ2-7	TGTGCCAGCAGGCCAGGGGAGGGCTACGAGCAGTACTTC	CASRPGEGYEQYF
-	TRBV11-2	-	TRBJ2-7	TGTGCCAGCAGCTACGAGGGCAGCTCCTACGAGCAGTACTTC	CASSYEGSSYEQYF
-	TRBV19	-	TRBJ1-2	TGTGCCAGTACCCCTCTGCAGGGCCCCGTTTACGATGGCTACACCTTC	CASTPLQGPVYDGYTF
-	TRBV7-2	-	TRBJ1-1	TGTGCCAGCAGCTTAGTCTCCGGTGACACTGAAGCTTTCTTT	CASSLVSGDTEAFF
-	TRBV21-1	-	TRBJ1-2	TGTGCCAGCAGCAAAGTACCGGGGGGCTATGGCTACACCTTC	CASSKVPGGYGYTF
-	TRBV4-1	TRBD1	TRBJ1-2	TGCGCCAGCAGCCACCATTTTGCCCAGGGGGTGGATGGCTACACCTTC	CASSHHFAQGVDGYTF
-	TRBV7-9	-	TRBJ1-5	TGTGCCAGCAGCAGTGGCGTGGCAGGAGGTCAGCCCCAGCATTTT	CASSSGVAGGQPQHF
-	TRBV19	TRBD1	TRBJ1-6	TGTGCCAGTAGGCTGGACAGGGGGTTTCGTTCACCCCTCCACTTT	CASRLDRGFRSPLHF
-	TRBV12-5	TRBD1	TRBJ1-2	TGTGCTAGTGGTGCTGACAGGGGCACAGTCTACACCTTC	CASGADRGTVYTF
-	TRBV19	-	TRBJ2-2	TGTGCCAGTAGTCGACAGGCCGGGGAGCTGTTTTTT	CASSRQAGELFF
-	TRBV5-1	TRBD1	TRBJ2-5	TGCGCCAGCAGCTCGACAGGGGACGAGACCCAGTACTTC	CASSSTGDETQYF
-	TRBV19	-	TRBJ1-1	TGTGCCAGTAGTATCCCAGTCTCGAACACTGAAGCTTTCTTT	CASSIPVSNTEAFF
-	TRBV23-1	-	TRBJ2-6	TGCGCCAGCAGTCAATCGCGAGCCGACGAAGGCAGGGGACCCTGCTCTGGGGCCAACGTCCTGACTTTC	CASSQSRADEGRGPCSGANVLTF
once	TRBV30	-	TRBJ1-5	TGTGCCTGGAGTTTGACAGTTCATAATCAGCCCCAGCATTTT	CAWSLTVHNQPQHF
once	TRBV19	TRBD1	TRBJ2-7	TGTGCCAGTAGTATCAACCGGGGACAGGGATACGAGCAGTACTTC	CASSINRGQGYEQYF
-	TRBV13	TRBD2	TRBJ2-7	TGTGCCAGCAGCTCATTCGGACTAGCGGGGGTTGGACAGTACTTC	CASSSFGLAGVGQYF
-	TRBV3-1/TRBV3-2	-	TRBJ1-2	TGTGCCAGCAGCCCCCTGGGCTCTGGCTACACCTTC	CASSPLGSGYTF
-	TRBV11-2	TRBD2	TRBJ2-5	TGTGCCAGCAGCGCAGGACTAGCTCAAGAGACCCAGTACTTC	CASSAGLAQETQYF
-	TRBV25-1	-	TRBJ1-6	TGTGCCAGCAGTCGAACGGCAGGGTGGAACTCACCCCTCCACTTT	CASSRTAGWNSPLHF
-	TRBV2	TRBD1	TRBJ1-4	TGTGCCAGCAGTTTGACAGGGTCTCGAAATGAAAAACTGTTTTTT	CASSLTGSRNEKLFF
-	TRBV9	-	TRBJ2-2	TGTGCCAGCAGCCACATACAGGGAATGACCGGGGAGCTGTTTTTT	CASSHIQGMTGELFF
-	TRBV7-2	-	TRBJ1-5	TGTGCCAGCAGCTTAGCGTGGGGGGGCGCGGGTCAGCCCCAGCATTTT	CASSLAWGGAGQPQHF
-	TRBV28	-	TRBJ1-1	TGTGCCAGCAGTTTATGGGTAGGACAAGAAGCTTTCTTT	CASSLWVGQEAFF
-	TRBV7-3	TRBD2	TRBJ2-3	TGTGCCAGCAGCTCAGGGACTAGCGGGGGGGCCGTAGATACGCAGTATTTT	CASSSGTSGGAVDTQYF
-	TRBV3-1/TRBV3-2	-	TRBJ2-1	TGTGCCAGCAGCCAAGGTAGGAGCAATGAGCAGTTCTTC	CASSQGRSNEQFF
-	TRBV9	-	TRBJ1-3	TGTGCCAGCAGCGTAGAAGGATACGGGATCGGAAACACCATATATTTT	CASSVEGYGIGNTIYF
once	TRBV6-6	-	TRBJ1-2	TGTGCCAGCAGTTACTCGACCGGGGTCTATGGCTACACCTTC	CASSYSTGVYGYTF